What follows are 24 T cell receptor beta chains derived from one specimen sequenced in a study of T cell changes during pregnancy in multiple sclerosis. Some clones are missing from TCRdb's copy, which holds only in-frame ones; the method was immunoSEQ multiplex PCR. Of more than 65,000 clones in the sample, roughly nine tenths were seen once. The sequences come from CD4+ T cells from peripheral blood mononuclear cells, collected before pregnancy. All receptors derive from a female donor with multiple sclerosis, enrolled in a pregnancy study.

The V gene is TRBV5-1, the J gene TRBJ1-3; D unclear. From germline, CDR1 is SGHRS and CDR2 YFSETQ. CDR3 length: 15 amino acids. Trimming left V 3 bases short and J 0 bases short, with 10 bases between. This CDR3 reads CASSSREGSGNTIYF. CDR3 bases: TGCGCCAGCAGCTCCCGGGAGGGCTCTGGAAACACCATATATTTT.

The rearrangement uses TRBV10-3 and TRBJ2-1; a weak D match, TRBD1 (6 bases). Trimming shortened V by 4 bases and J by 8 bases, and 9 bases separated the two germline ends. This CDR3 is 12 amino acids long. Germline V gene data show CDR1 as ENHRY and CDR2 as SYGVKD. The chain's CDR3 is CAISAGADEQFF. In DNA form, the CDR3 reads TGTGCCATCAGTGCAGGGGCGGATGAGCAGTTCTTC.

The rearrangement joins TRBV5-1 to TRBJ2-2; 7 nucleotides line up with TRBD2. CDR1 is SGHRS, CDR2 YFSETQ, per germline. This CDR3 is built from 14 residues. The J segment lost 1 base and the V segment lost 6 bases, leaving 3 bases of the junction unmatched. CDR3 bases: TGCGCCAGCAACCAGCGGGGGAACACCGGGGAGCTGTTTTTT. Translation gives CASNQRGNTGELFF.

The chain joins TRBV2 to TRBJ1-1, with unresolved D. CDR3 length equals 14 residues. Germline V gives CDR1 SNHLY, CDR2 FYNNEI. Between the trimmed V and J ends, which lost 7 bases and 0 bases, there was a span of 12 bases. CDR3 in DNA: TGTGCCAGCATGGCGCCAGGAATGAACACTGAAGCTTTCTTT. Translated: CASMAPGMNTEAFF.

The rearrangement joins TRBV11-2 to TRBJ1-1; possible D gene TRBD1, 6 bases. The germline V gene has CDR1 SGHAT and CDR2 FQNNGV. The CDR3 contains 13 residues. Between the trimmed V and J ends, which lost 4 bases and 2 bases, there was a span of 8 bases. In nucleotides, the CDR3 is TGTGCCAGCAGCTCGGGACACAACACTGAAGCTTTCTTT. It encodes CASSSGHNTEAFF.

The J gene is TRBJ1-2, the V gene TRBV5-1; no clear D. CDR1 is SGHRS and CDR2 is YFSETQ in the germline V gene. The V and J ends lost 0 bases and 5 bases respectively, with 5 bases between them. CDR3 length: 12 amino acids. The CDR3 sequence is CASSLGRYGYTF. The CDR3 DNA reads as TGCGCCAGCAGCTTGGGCCGGTATGGCTACACCTTC.

The rearrangement links TRBV9 to TRBJ1-2; D possibly corresponds to TRBD1 (6 bases). The CDR3 extends over 13 amino acids. Germline V gene sequence: CDR1 SGDLS, CDR2 YYNGEE. Trimming took off 3 bases at V and 5 bases at J, with 11 bases between the two ends. The CDR3, as DNA: TGTGCCAGCAGCGAAGGGGGGGGGTATGGCTACACCTTC. Amino acids: CASSEGGGYGYTF.

The chain recombines TRBV7-9 with TRBJ2-1; TRBD1 matches at 7 bases. CDR3 size: 17 residues. The germline V gene has CDR1 SEHNR and CDR2 FQNEAQ (reference sequence). J was trimmed by 4 bases and V by 2 bases; bases with no gene match: 11. This CDR3 reads CASSLYNDREGYNEQFF. The CDR3 DNA reads TGTGCCAGCAGCTTATACAACGACAGGGAAGGGTACAATGAGCAGTTCTTC.

The rearrangement joins TRBV6-1 to TRBJ2-1, with D maybe TRBD1 (6 bases). This CDR3 has 15 amino acids. The V gene's germline CDR1 is MNHNS and CDR2 SASEGT. V lost 6 bases and J 8 bases, leaving 20 bases between the germline ends. The CDR3 region is CASSGQFWTGHEQFF. The CDR3 DNA is TGTGCCAGCAGCGGACAGTTTTGGACTGGCCATGAGCAGTTCTTC.

The genes are TRBV5-4 and TRBJ2-3, with 7 positions matching TRBD2. The CDR3 totals 15 residues. V shed 4 bases and J 0 bases; nucleotides not matched to a gene: 5. Germline lookup yields CDR1 SGHNT and CDR2 YYREEE (reference sequence). CDR3 in amino acids: CASSASSGSTDTQYF. The CDR3 bases are TGTGCCAGCAGCGCAAGTAGCGGGAGCACAGATACGCAGTATTTT.

V gene TRBV11-2 combines with J gene TRBJ2-3; the D gene is possibly TRBD2 (6 bases). Trimming removed 1 base from V and 0 bases from J, with 11 bases in between. Germline lookup yields CDR1 SGHAT and CDR2 FQNNGV. The CDR3 contains 16 residues. The CDR3 DNA sequence: TGTGCCAGCAGCTTAGTTGGGGGGACTAGCACAGATACGCAGTATTTT. Its translation: CASSLVGGTSTDTQYF.

V and J are TRBV25-1 and TRBJ2-3; 13 nucleotides line up with TRBD2. The junction had 4 bases not matched to a gene; V was cut back by 4 bases and J by 9 bases. This CDR3 is 14 amino acids long. The V gene's germline CDR1 is MGHDK and CDR2 SYGVNS. The CDR3 DNA sequence: TGTGCCAGCAGTGCACCGGGACTAGCGGGGACGCAGTATTTT. As protein: CASSAPGLAGTQYF.

The rearrangement links TRBV5-1 to TRBJ1-4; D unresolved. Trimming left V 1 base short and J 3 bases short, with 10 bases between. This CDR3 is built from 15 residues. Germline CDR1 SGHRS, CDR2 YFSETQ. CDR3 loop: CASSLMQTPNEKLFF. Here the CDR3 DNA reads TGCGCCAGCAGCTTGATGCAGACACCTAATGAAAAACTGTTTTTT.

The J gene is TRBJ1-2, the V gene TRBV30; no definite D call. The V gene's germline CDR1 is GTSNPN and CDR2 SVGIG (reference sequence). The CDR3 is 12 residues long. In nucleotides, the CDR3 is TGTTCAATTGCCCCGGGAAGGTATGGCTACACCTTC. Protein sequence: CSIAPGRYGYTF.

The chain has TRBV18 and TRBJ1-1; a possible D gene is TRBD1 (5 bases). V was shortened by 3 bases and J by 1 base, with 9 bases between the two germline ends. Germline-derived CDR1 and CDR2 are KGHSH and LQKENI. The CDR3 spans 14 residues. The CDR3 coding sequence is TGTGCCAGCTCACCGGGGGGAAGGAACACTGAAGCTTTCTTT. It codes for CASSPGGRNTEAFF.

This chain joins TRBV7-9 and TRBJ1-4; weak D call: TRBD1 (5 bases). This CDR3 has 14 residues. In germline, CDR1 is SEHNR, CDR2 FQNEAQ (reference sequence). Trimming shortened V by 3 bases and J by 4 bases, and 9 bases separated the two germline ends. CDR3 protein: CASSFGQGNEKLFF. CDR3 DNA sequence: TGTGCCAGCAGCTTTGGGCAGGGTAATGAAAAACTGTTTTTT.

The rearrangement links TRBV4-1 to TRBJ1-4, with 7 bases that match TRBD1. The CDR3 length is 14 residues. The V gene end was trimmed by 3 bases and the J gene end by 10 bases; junction bases not matched to a gene: 8. In germline, CDR1 is MGHRA, CDR2 YSYEKL. CDR3 DNA: TGCGCCAGCAGCCAGGCGGACAGGAGCGGAAAACTGTTTTTT. Translated: CASSQADRSGKLFF.

Only one count was recorded for this clone. The chain is built from TRBV7-9 and TRBJ1-2, with a tentative D call TRBD1 (5 bases). Germline CDR1 reads SEHNR; CDR2 reads FQNEAQ (reference sequence). Trimming took 5 bases from V and 4 from J, leaving 20 bases between them. The CDR3 has 16 residues. DNA of the CDR3: TGTGCCAGCAGCCCTGATGTTTGGGGCGCCGGCTATGGCTACACCTTC. Residues: CASSPDVWGAGYGYTF.

The chain has TRBV4-1 and TRBJ2-7; 11 positions match TRBD1. V shed 3 bases and J 3 bases; nucleotides not matched to a gene: 10. This CDR3 comprises 17 residues. In germline, CDR1 is MGHRA, CDR2 YSYEKL. Written as DNA, the CDR3 is TGCGCCAGCAGCCAGATGGCCGATGGGACAGGGGGCTACGAGCAGTACTTC. Amino acid sequence: CASSQMADGTGGYEQYF.

This chain connects TRBV19 to TRBJ1-3; a possible D gene is TRBD1 (5 bases). Germline assignment: CDR1 LNHDA and CDR2 SQIVND (reference sequence). V was pared by 8 bases and J by 7 bases, with 15 bases between. This CDR3 is built from 13 residues. This CDR3 reads CASATGSPNTIYF. The CDR3 coding sequence is TGTGCCAGTGCTACAGGCAGCCCGAACACCATATATTTT.

V gene TRBV30 combines with J gene TRBJ2-1; tentatively, D is TRBD2 (6 bases). This CDR3 spans 15 amino acids. Between the trimmed V and J ends, which lost 1 base and 4 bases, there was a span of 14 bases. CDR1 and CDR2 (germline): GTSNPN, SVGIG (reference sequence). The CDR3 coding sequence is TGTGCCTGGAGTGGGGGAAGGGACTGGTACAATGAGCAGTTCTTC. Translated, it gives CAWSGGRDWYNEQFF.

This chain connects TRBV4-2 to TRBJ1-2; 8 nucleotides agree with TRBD1. Germline V gene lookup returns CDR1 LGHNA and CDR2 YNFKEQ. Trimming removed 1 base from V and 1 base from J; junction bases left unmatched: 14. This CDR3 comprises 19 residues. Written as DNA, the CDR3 is TGTGCCAGCAGCCAAGTAGGGTTTCGGGGACAGGCCCATAACTATGGCTACACCTTC. It codes for CASSQVGFRGQAHNYGYTF.

V and J are TRBV5-4 and TRBJ1-1; TRBD1 agrees at 7 bases. With 4 bases clipped from V and 0 bases from J, the junction kept 6 bases outside the gene matches. Germline CDR1 and CDR2: SGHNT and YYREEE (reference sequence). The CDR3 is 15 residues long. CDR3 residues: CASSRGQWVNTEAFF. CDR3 coding DNA: TGTGCCAGCAGCAGGGGACAGTGGGTGAACACTGAAGCTTTCTTT.

The rearrangement joins TRBV30 to TRBJ2-7, with D hard to call. V was pared by 0 bases and J by 6 bases, with 15 bases between. Germline lookup yields CDR1 GTSNPN and CDR2 SVGIG (reference sequence). This CDR3 contains 14 residues. CDR3 DNA: TGTGCCTGGAGTGTATCTCTAGATGGCTCCGAGCAGTACTTC. This gives the protein CAWSVSLDGSEQYF. The entire variable domain, with the rest obtained from reference TRBV30 and TRBJ2-7, is as follows: SQTIHQWPATLVQPVGSPLSLECTVEGTSNPNLYWYRQAAGRGLQLLFYSVGIGQISSEVPQNLSASRPQDRQFILSSKKLLLSDSGFYLCAWSVSLDGSEQYFGPGTRLTVT.